The sequence of this T cell receptor beta chain was determined in a study of patients and donors after allogeneic stem cell transplantation (dated by TCRdb to 2020 to 2022). The library relied on RT-PCR. Data came from a NextSeq 550. The raw public data were reprocessed by TCRdb itself: fastp quality trimming at Q25, MiXCR clonotype calling, in-frame beta chains only. Records with the same CDR3 protein are collapsed into one entry carrying the most frequent genes and DNA. In this sample the table shows under 200,000 distinct CDR3 sequences, 24% of which occur a single time. 25% to 30% of the sample is taken by the ten largest. The sample holds a few counts of this clonotype. Its antigen is still unknown. No per-base quality is available; no much larger clone lies one base away. CDR1 is given as SGHTA and CDR2 as FQGNSA, both from the germline V gene. Spanning cysteine to phenylalanine, the CDR3 consists of 13 amino acids. Just the 39-base CDR3 DNA is kept, in frame starting at base 1. The germline ends are 9 bases apart after V is trimmed by 1 base and J by 8 bases.

The sequence was obtained from a human donor who was either an allogeneic HSCT recipient or a stem cell or donor lymphocyte infusion donor (not recorded which). It is not recorded whose cells these are; they may come from a transplant donor. Source material: blood, either unsorted or a sorted T cell fraction (not recorded which). This chain is built from TRBV7-2 and TRBJ1-3, with no reliable assignment of the D segment. The nucleotides read TGTGCCAGCAGCTTAGGAGTCCAAGACACCATATATTTT. Translated, this is CASSLGVQDTIYF.